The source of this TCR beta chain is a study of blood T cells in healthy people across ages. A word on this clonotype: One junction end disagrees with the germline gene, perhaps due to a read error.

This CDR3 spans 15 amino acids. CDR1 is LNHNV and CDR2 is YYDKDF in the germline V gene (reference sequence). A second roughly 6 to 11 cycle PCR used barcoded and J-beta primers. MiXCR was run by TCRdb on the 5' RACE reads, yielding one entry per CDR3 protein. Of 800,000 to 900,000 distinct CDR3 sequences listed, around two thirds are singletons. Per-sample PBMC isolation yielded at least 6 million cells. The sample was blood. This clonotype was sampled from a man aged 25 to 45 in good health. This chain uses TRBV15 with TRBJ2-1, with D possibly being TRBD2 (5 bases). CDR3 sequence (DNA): TGTGCCGCCAGCAGAGATGAGGGTAACTACAATGAGCAGTTCTTC. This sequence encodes CAASRDEGNYNEQFF.